This TCR beta chain stems from a study of T cells in Graves' hyperthyroidism and ophthalmopathy. There are many counts of this clonotype. Trimming left V 6 bases short and J 6 bases short, with 15 bases between. Germline V gene sequence: CDR1 DFQATT, CDR2 SNEGSKA (reference sequence). The CDR3 covers 13 residues. PBMCs came from 10 ml fresh peripheral blood. Amplified TCR beta CDR3 regions derived from RNA transcripts. A set of HTBI primers served as the primers for a first-round RT-PCR of the TCR CDR3. TCRdb re-analysed the multiplex PCR reads in MiXCR, keeping a single row per CDR3 protein. Counted here are approximately 610,000 distinct CDR3 sequences, over 15% occurring once; the ten biggest clones make up 15% to 20%.

This chain joins TRBV20-1 and TRBJ2-1; D is unresolved. The sequence was collected from a woman aged 18-29 years with Graves' hyperthyroidism. The specimen was blood. Written as DNA, the CDR3 is TGCAGTGCCCCCCGCGTCTTCCCCAATGAGCAGTTCTTC. It encodes CSAPRVFPNEQFF.